This T cell receptor beta chain was found in a study of T cell repertoires in cytomegalovirus infection (dated by TCRdb to between 2018 and 2020). Concerning the study at large: Recently identified HLA-C-restricted CMV epitopes, whose presentation resists viral immunomodulation, were targeted by peptide stimulations together with well-studied HLA-B-restricted epitopes. The HLA type of each donor mattered for the analysis, because public TCR beta signatures pointed to carriage of CMV infection along with the matching HLA type. Study-wide conclusions, independent of this receptor: The ex vivo response was dominated by HLA-C-restricted CMV-specific TCR beta clonotypes, and the single most frequent clonotype in two of eight donors was supplied by these HLA-C-restricted clonotypes. In both this cohort and an independent cohort of more than 350 donors, the cumulative frequency of public TCR beta family members distinguished carriers of CMV infection plus the relevant HLA type.

Reading from cysteine to phenylalanine, the CDR3 counts 14 amino acids. The CDR3 DNA has 42 bases and is translated from base 1. The junction carries 17 bases between V and J, which are trimmed by 5 bases and 7 bases respectively. CDR1 and CDR2 (SEHNR, FQNEAQ) derive from the germline V gene (reference sequence). This specimen's treatment or condition label, interpreted: in vitro stimulation with specific CMV peptide epitopes to enrich CMV-specific T cells. The reads were generated on an Illumina HiSeq 1500. TCRdb ran its own pipeline on the public reads, namely fastp trimming at Q25 and MiXCR clone calling, and kept in-frame beta chains. Rows with one shared CDR3 protein collapse into an entry with the most common genes and DNA. The table for this sample lists some 940,000 distinct CDR3 sequences; around 30% of them were counted only once. The ten top clones hold around 15% of the sample. This clonotype showed up many times. Its cognate antigen has yet to be identified. Nothing much larger sits one base from this clone, and base qualities are not available.

This sequence originates from a human donor in good health (CMV status not recorded). Some clones in this sample may be carry-over from other donors' samples. This chain is built from TRBV7-9 and TRBJ2-5; the D gene is perhaps TRBD2, from 5 matching bases. The sequencing here drew on cultured CD8+ T cells from PBMCs, taken from culture after CMV antigen stimulation. Here the CDR3 is given as CASSHPSGIGTQYF. The nucleotide sequence reads TGTGCCAGCAGCCACCCATCGGGGATTGGGACCCAGTACTTC. Supplemented by the reference TRBV7-9 and TRBJ2-5 proteins around the CDR3, the complete variable domain is DTGVSQNPRHKITKRGQNVTFRCDPISEHNRLYWYRQTLGQGPEFLTYFQNEAQLEKSRLLSDRFSAERPKGSFSTLEIQRTEQGDSAMYLCASSHPSGIGTQYFGPGTRLLVL.